This T cell receptor beta chain came from a study of cytomegalovirus exposure and HLA in healthy donors. This CDR3 has 13 amino acids. Germline assignment: CDR1 SGHRS and CDR2 YFSETQ. The study ran its PCR with 60 Vbeta and 13 Jbeta primers. The data were produced by immunoSEQ multiplex PCR, yet TCRdb's version contains in-frame clones alone and is incomplete. The data contain about 98,000 clones, roughly 81% of them singletons. The chain is built from TRBV5-1 and TRBJ2-3, with D perhaps TRBD2 (7 bases). This sequence was found in a man in his forties or fifties in good health and CMV-seronegative. The sequencing input was PBMCs. For the CDR3, the DNA is TGCGCTACTGGCGGGGGCGTCACAGATACGCAGTATTTT. This encodes CATGGGVTDTQYF.